The table lists the clone carrying this TCR beta chain with a few counts. These data originate in a study of spatial heterogeneity in lung cancer. Every TCR cDNA molecule carried a tag that served as a unique molecular identifier. TCRdb fed the 5' RACE reads into MiXCR, producing one record per CDR3 protein. The sample records tens of thousands of distinct CDR3 sequences, about a fifth being singletons. In germline, CDR1 is LNHNV, CDR2 YYDKDF (reference sequence). V shed 1 base and J 7 bases; nucleotides not matched to a gene: 3. The length of the CDR3 is 15 residues. Stated time point: sample taken at primary tumor resection. The authors sequenced whole RNA from tumor, nontumor lung or frozen PBMC without sorting.

This clonotype originated in a male donor with early-stage non-small cell lung cancer. V gene TRBV15 combines with J gene TRBJ1-6, with TRBD1 matching over 8 bases. The source material was PBMCs, sampled at surgery. The CDR3 bases are TGTGCCACCAGCAGAGTCAGGGGGCAGAATTCACCCCTCCACTTT. This sequence encodes CATSRVRGQNSPLHF.